What follows is one T cell receptor (beta chain) and its context. Thymus tissue was removed during corrective cardiac surgery. V was cut by 1 base and J by 10 bases, with 2 bases left in between. The CDR3 is 11 residues long. Germline-derived CDR1 and CDR2 are SEHNR and FQNEAQ (reference sequence). This specimen belongs to a study of human thymus T cells. Sequencing used immunoSEQ multiplex PCR; TCRdb keeps in-frame clones, though not all of them. The table has 120,000 or so clones, 90% to 95% seen once. The chain uses TRBV7-9 and TRBJ1-6, with unresolved D. Sequenced: thymus tissue. This sequence was found in a boy under three years old with a congenital heart defect but otherwise immunologically healthy. The CDR3 reads CASSLGSPLHF. The CDR3 region has the DNA TGTGCCAGCAGCTTAGGGTCACCCCTCCACTTT.